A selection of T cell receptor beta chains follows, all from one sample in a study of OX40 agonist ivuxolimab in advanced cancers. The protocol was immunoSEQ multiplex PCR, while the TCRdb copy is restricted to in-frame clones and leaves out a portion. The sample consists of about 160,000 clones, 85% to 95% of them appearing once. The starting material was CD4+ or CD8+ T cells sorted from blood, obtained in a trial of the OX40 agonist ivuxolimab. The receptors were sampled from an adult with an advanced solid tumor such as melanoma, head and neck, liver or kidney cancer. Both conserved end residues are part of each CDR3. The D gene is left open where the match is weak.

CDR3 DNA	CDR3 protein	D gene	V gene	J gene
TGTGCCAGCAGCGAGGAGGGGTTCGGCACTGAAGCTTTCTTT	CASSEEGFGTEAFF	-	TRBV2	TRBJ1-1
TGTGCCAGCAGGGAACAGGGTTTGCCCTACGAGCAGTACTTC	CASREQGLPYEQYF	-	TRBV28	TRBJ2-7
TGTGCCAGCAGTTTGGGGGTCCCGATCAATCAGCCCCAGCATTTT	CASSLGVPINQPQHF	-	TRBV27	TRBJ1-5
TGTGCCAGCAGTAAAGACAGCGTCGGCCAGTACTTC	CASSKDSVGQYF	-	TRBV2	TRBJ2-5
TGTGCCAGCAGCAATTCGCCGGGACAGGGGGACTGGGCCAACGTCCTGACTTTC	CASSNSPGQGDWANVLTF	-	TRBV21-1	TRBJ2-6
TGCGCCAGCAGCCAATCACCCCCGGGACAGGGGGCCTCACCCCTCCACTTT	CASSQSPPGQGASPLHF	TRBD1	TRBV4-3	TRBJ1-6
TGTGCCAGCAGTTTATCCTCGGCTGGGGCCAACGTCCTGACTTTC	CASSLSSAGANVLTF	-	TRBV28	TRBJ2-6
TGTGCCAGCAACCGACAGGGGATACACGAGCAGTACTTC	CASNRQGIHEQYF	TRBD1	TRBV28	TRBJ2-7
TGTGCCAGCAGGAACAGGGGAAGGTACACAGATACGCAGTATTTT	CASRNRGRYTDTQYF	TRBD1	TRBV7-2	TRBJ2-3
TGTGCCAGCAGCTCCACAGAGACCCAGTACTTC	CASSSTETQYF	-	TRBV5-4	TRBJ2-5